This T cell receptor (beta chain) was documented in a study of tumor-infiltrating lymphocytes in primary liver carcinoma (dated by TCRdb to the late 2010s). For the wider study: Hepatocellular carcinoma (four) or combined HCC and intrahepatic cholangiocarcinoma (one) was present in the five patients, who were three men and two women aged 30 to 69 years. Tumors of the five patients were stage T1-T3 N0M0 with maximum diameters of about 4 to 10 cm. Each sample produced about 3.5 to 7.5 million productive TCRbeta reads, and read depth showed no significant difference between tissue types. Across five regions of each liver tumor, along with adjacent normal tissue and blood, the study brought together TCRbeta repertoire sequencing, expression microarrays and whole-exome sequencing. A total of 35 specimens from 5 patients underwent TCRbeta repertoire sequencing, comprising around 25 tumor regions, 5 adjacent noncancerous liver tissues and 5 peripheral blood samples. To link TCRbeta repertoire diversity to the local molecular phenotype, the approximately 24 tumor region samples were profiled with Agilent mRNA microarrays. Repertoires from technical replicates were highly reproducible, with mean shared-clone rates approximately 0.92 and correlation coefficients above 0.98.

Inclusive of the bounding cysteine and phenylalanine, the CDR3 is 14 residues long. Only the CDR3 DNA stays, 42 bases, in frame from base 1. Via the germline V gene, CDR1 is MNHEY and CDR2 SVGAGI. Details on this clonotype: It lacks a known antigen. Its ends do not fully match the called genes, so a read error is possible.

TCRbeta-specific cDNA was reverse-transcribed from 500 ng total RNA using a constant-region primer and ProtoScript II reverse transcriptase. Construction of the TCRbeta libraries relied on three nested rounds of multiplex PCR, following a slightly modified ARM-PCR procedure. The first two PCR rounds used multiplex TRBV1-TRBV30 forward primers with a Cbeta reverse primer, each for about 10 cycles. A final 25-cycle PCR with Deep VentR polymerase added sample barcodes and Illumina adapters. Before sequencing, amplicons of 200-500 bp were purified from gel using a QIAquick gel extraction kit. TCRbeta amplicons were sequenced on an Illumina HiSeq 2500 with 250-bp paired-end reads. The original methods were these. Quality trimming of reads was performed with Trimmomatic v0.33, and paired reads were merged with FLASH v1.2.11 so that full CDR3 sequences could be recovered. V, D and J germline segments were assigned to the rearranged TCRbeta sequences using MiGEC v1.2.1b. VDJtools v1.0.0 computed clonotype statistics and Shannon-Wiener diversity indices. To cut down on sampling bias, every analysis after diversity analysis relied on just the 250 most abundant clonotypes from each sample. TCRdb cleaned the public reads at Q25 with fastp, built clones with MiXCR and kept in-frame beta chains. Each CDR3 protein appears once, grouped with its most common genes and DNA. V and J calls and clone size were set by TCRdb, not the authors. A total of about 99,000 distinct CDR3 sequences appear in this sample, 69% of them only once. The ten largest clonotypes hold around 9.1% of the sample.

Without any cell sorting, total RNA and DNA were extracted together from around 20-30 mg of bulk tissue using the AllPrep DNA/RNA mini kit. Between late 2015 and early 2016, roughly five patients in China with histopathologically diagnosed primary liver carcinoma had surgical resection. At the time of sampling, the patients were treatment-naive and had chronic HBV infection. Each tumor was sampled at five spatially separated regions: the superior, inferior, left-lateral and right-lateral poles and the tumor centre. Histological examination found more than 75% viable tumor cells in every tumor sample. Fresh tumor and adjacent tissue pieces were bisected; one half was stored in RNAlater at -80°C, the other sent for histology. The research as a whole found: A significantly larger repertoire fraction was made up by the top 250 clones in tumors than in blood (p = 0.039). Because only the TCR beta chain was sequenced and unpaired alpha chains were not captured, true repertoire diversity is likely underestimated. Just about 8-24% of top clones turned up in all five regions of a tumor, which suggests spatial heterogeneity among tumor-infiltrating T cells. Only a few patients were included in the study, and the authors note that the findings should be validated in a larger study. Comparison of CD4+ and CD8+ T cell repertoires was precluded by the use of bulk unsorted samples. Repertoire overlap was found to be higher between tumor regions (mean roughly 36%) than between tumor-adjacent (roughly 17%) or tumor-blood (14%) pairs, consistent with antigen-driven expansion.

The sequence is built from TRBV6-5 and TRBJ1-1, and 7 junctional nucleotides match TRBD1. This receptor was obtained from a woman aged 60-75 years with primary liver carcinoma and hepatitis B virus infection. Sequences were obtained from liver tumor tissue from sampling region 5. The cell subset or site label, as the study defines it: tumor region T5, tumor centre. The DNA reads TGTGCCAGCAGGATGACAGGGTGGGACACTAAAGCTTTCTTT. It codes for CASRMTGWDTKAFF.